These 2 T cell receptor beta chains originate from one sample sequenced in a study of shared clonotypes between healthy human individuals. Here immunoSEQ multiplex PCR was the method, and the copy in TCRdb shows in-frame clones only, minus some. The table shows around 300,000 clones, with over 75% occurring only once. The sample was memory CD8+ T cells sorted from blood. The sample's subset: CD45RO+ cells pooled with CCR7-negative TemRA cells. These receptors were taken from a man between 18 and 29 years old in good health.

The chain combines TRBV7-2 with TRBJ2-5; D is undetermined. The CDR3 loop spans 13 amino acids. CDR1 is SGHTA, CDR2 FQGNSA, per germline. Trimming took 5 bases from V and 8 from J, leaving 15 bases between them. The CDR3 sequence: CASSAFLSETQYF. The CDR3 region has the DNA TGTGCCAGCAGCGCCTTCCTGAGTGAAACCCAGTACTTC.

This clone has more than one count but fewer than ten. The J gene is TRBJ1-5, the V gene TRBV14, with D hard to call. The CDR3 length is 13 residues. V was clipped by 1 base and J by 4 bases, with 5 bases between them. Germline V gives CDR1 SGHDN, CDR2 FVKESK. This chain's CDR3 is CASSQGLNQPQHF. The CDR3 region has the DNA TGTGCCAGCAGCCAAGGACTGAATCAGCCCCAGCATTTT.